These 5 T cell receptor beta chains share one sample of origin, sequenced in a study of shared clonotypes between healthy human individuals. Profiling relied on immunoSEQ multiplex PCR, and the TCRdb table lists in-frame clones only, not all of them. Among about 980,000 clones listed, roughly 72% were seen once. Material: memory CD4+ T cells sorted from blood. The subset denotes: CD45RA-negative fraction. The source of these receptors is a man aged 18 to 29 in good health.

This sequence joins TRBV2 and TRBJ2-6; 7 positions match TRBD2. J was trimmed by 0 bases and V by 8 bases; bases with no gene match: 7. This CDR3 has 16 amino acids. Germline V gene sequence: CDR1 SNHLY, CDR2 FYNNEI. The CDR3 spells CASGRTSFSGANVLTF. CDR3 nucleotide sequence: TGTGCCAGCGGCCGGACTAGTTTCTCTGGGGCCAACGTCCTGACTTTC.

This clone was recorded a few times. The chain employs TRBV29-1 and TRBJ2-7; TRBD2 might be the D (7 bases). Germline V CDR1 and CDR2: SQVTM, ANQGSEA. CDR3 length: 12 amino acids. The germline V and J ends were trimmed by 6 bases and 1 base, with 10 bases remaining between them. CDR3 DNA sequence: TGCAGCGTGAGGGGGGGATCCTACGAGCAGTACTTC. This translates into CSVRGGSYEQYF.

The chain is built from TRBV11-2 and TRBJ1-1; D is unclear. The CDR3 extends over 13 amino acids. Trimming shortened V by 5 bases and J by 5 bases, and 12 bases separated the two germline ends. CDR1 is SGHAT, CDR2 FQNNGV, per germline. CDR3: CASSLGLGTEAFF. The CDR3 coding sequence is TGTGCCAGCAGCCTCGGTTTAGGGACTGAAGCTTTCTTT.

In DNA, the CDR3 is TGTGCCACCGCCCAGGGGGGGAATCGCTACGAGCAGTACTTC. As protein: CATAQGGNRYEQYF. The chain combines TRBV10-3 with TRBJ2-7, with D perhaps TRBD1 or TRBD2 (7 bases each). V lost 10 bases and J 3 bases, leaving 19 bases between the germline ends. From germline, CDR1 is ENHRY and CDR2 SYGVKD. The CDR3 loop spans 14 amino acids.

This sequence joins TRBV9 and TRBJ2-1; TRBD2 aligns across 8 bases. Germline V CDR1 and CDR2: SGDLS, YYNGEE. After removal of 1 base from V and 8 bases from J, the junction contained 11 bases not matched to a gene. This CDR3 is built from 16 residues. The CDR3 loop is CASSVSGGAFLHEQFF. As DNA, the CDR3 is TGTGCCAGCAGCGTATCCGGGGGGGCCTTCCTCCATGAGCAGTTCTTC. Full variable domain (remainder filled in from reference TRBV9 and TRBJ2-1): DSGVTQTPKHLITATGQRVTLRCSPRSGDLSVYWYQQSLDQGLQFLIQYYNGEERAKGNILERFSAQQFPDLHSELNLSSLELGDSALYFCASSVSGGAFLHEQFFGPGTRLTVL.